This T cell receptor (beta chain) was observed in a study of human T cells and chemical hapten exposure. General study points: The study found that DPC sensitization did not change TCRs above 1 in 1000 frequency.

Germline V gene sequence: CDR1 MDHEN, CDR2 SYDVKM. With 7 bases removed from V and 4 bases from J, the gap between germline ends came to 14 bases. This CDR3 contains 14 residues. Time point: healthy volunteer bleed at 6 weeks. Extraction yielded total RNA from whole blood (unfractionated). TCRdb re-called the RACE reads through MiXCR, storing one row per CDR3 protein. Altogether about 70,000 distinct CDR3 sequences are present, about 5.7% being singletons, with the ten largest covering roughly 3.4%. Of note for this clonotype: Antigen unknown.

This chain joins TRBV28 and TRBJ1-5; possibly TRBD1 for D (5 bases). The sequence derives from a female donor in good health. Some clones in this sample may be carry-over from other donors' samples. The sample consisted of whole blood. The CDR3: CASNEGLQNQPQHF. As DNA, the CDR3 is TGTGCCAGCAATGAGGGGCTACAAAATCAGCCCCAGCATTTT.